The 10 T cell receptor beta chains below were found in one sample sequenced in a study of T cells in Graves' hyperthyroidism and ophthalmopathy. RNA transcripts provided the source from which TCR beta CDR3 regions were amplified. Initially, a first-round RT-PCR of the TCR CDR3 employed the HTBI primer set. TCRdb ran MiXCR on the multiplex PCR reads and lists one entry per CDR3 protein. Among around 190,000 distinct CDR3 sequences listed, roughly a sixth were seen once. Material: blood. The receptors derive from a woman aged 45-60 years with Graves' hyperthyroidism.

As regards this clonotype: This may be a read error, as it is one base from a much larger clone. The chain uses TRBV2 and TRBJ2-3; maybe TRBD2 (6 bases). The CDR3 extends over 17 amino acids. Looked up from germline, CDR1 is SNHLY and CDR2 is FYNNEI. Trimming pared 2 bases from V and 5 bases from J, leaving 20 bases between. The CDR3 nucleotides read TGTGCCAGCAGTGAAAACCGTGGGACTCTCCTCATAGATACGCAGTATTTT. Encoded protein: CASSENRGTLLIDTQYF.

This clonotype was recorded many times. The rearrangement uses TRBV27 and TRBJ1-5, with D unclear. Between the trimmed V and J ends, which lost 5 bases and 0 bases, there was a span of 8 bases. Germline CDR1 and CDR2: MNHEY and SMNVEV (reference sequence). This CDR3 has 14 residues. CDR3: CASSNTDSNQPQHF. The CDR3 DNA sequence: TGTGCCAGCAGTAACACAGATAGCAATCAGCCCCAGCATTTT.

This clonotype was seen ten or more times. The chain couples TRBV6-1 to TRBJ2-1; D is unclear. The CDR3 consists of 15 residues. V was shortened by 7 bases and J by 3 bases, with 16 bases between the two germline ends. The germline V gene encodes CDR1 MNHNS and CDR2 SASEGT. CDR3 DNA sequence: TGTGCCAGCACTTCCACCGGCGCCGTCTACAATGAGCAGTTCTTC. It yields the protein CASTSTGAVYNEQFF.

The rearrangement uses TRBV12-3 or TRBV12-4 and TRBJ2-2, with D tentatively TRBD1 or TRBD2 (5 bases each). The germline V and J ends were trimmed by 6 bases and 6 bases, with 17 bases remaining between them. The CDR3 runs 15 residues. CDR3 in DNA: TGTGCCAGCAGCCGGCTGGGGGAGTTAGCCGGGGAGCTGTTTTTT. It encodes CASSRLGELAGELFF.

This clonotype was found many times. The rearrangement joins TRBV28 to TRBJ1-1; no reliable D call. The germline CDR1 and CDR2 sequences are MDHEN and SYDVKM. The CDR3 totals 14 residues. Trimming stripped 2 bases from V and 8 bases from J, with 15 bases between. DNA for the CDR3: TGTGCCAGCAGTTTAATTCTTGGTGCAGTCGAAGCTTTCTTT. Protein: CASSLILGAVEAFF.

Concerning this clonotype: A read error may account for a junction end that differs from germline. The CDR3 bases are TGTGCTAGCAGCCAAGGACTAGCGGGAGGGGCCACCGGGGAGCTGTTTTTT. As protein: CASSQGLAGGATGELFF. The chain recombines TRBV7-7 with TRBJ2-2; 15 positions agree with TRBD2. Germline values: CDR1 SSHAT, CDR2 FNYEAQ (reference sequence). The CDR3 is 17 residues long.

This clonotype was observed many times. The chain employs TRBV6-1 and TRBJ2-2; TRBD1 is a possible D gene (5 bases). The V and J ends lost 5 bases and 0 bases respectively, with 13 bases between them. The V gene's germline CDR1 is MNHNS and CDR2 SASEGT. The CDR3 runs 16 residues. As DNA, the CDR3 is TGTGCCAGCAGTATATTAGACAGCGCGAACACCGGGGAGCTGTTTTTT. Translation: CASSILDSANTGELFF.

In its sample, this clonotype was seen many times. The J gene is TRBJ2-3, the V gene TRBV15; 16 nucleotides match TRBD2. The V gene's germline CDR1 is LNHNV and CDR2 YYDKDF (reference sequence). The V gene end was trimmed by 5 bases and the J gene end by 2 bases; junction bases not matched to a gene: 10. This CDR3 region has 19 residues. DNA for the CDR3: TGTGCCACCAGCTATTCCGGGACTAGCGGGAGGGCCGTCACAGATACGCAGTATTTT. Amino acid sequence: CATSYSGTSGRAVTDTQYF.

V gene TRBV19 combines with J gene TRBJ1-2, with D possibly TRBD1 on 5 matching bases. V lost 10 bases to trimming and J lost 2 bases, with 14 bases between them. The germline V gene encodes CDR1 LNHDA and CDR2 SQIVND (reference sequence). This CDR3 region has 13 residues. The DNA for the CDR3 is TGTGCCACCCGCCCAGAGGGGAACTATGGCTACACCTTC. It specifies CATRPEGNYGYTF.

Here the CDR3 DNA reads TGTGCCAGCAGCCAAGGGAGGCTACTAGCCAAAAACATTCAGTACTTC. As protein: CASSQGRLLAKNIQYF. The V and J genes are TRBV3-1 and TRBJ2-4; maybe TRBD2 (5 bases). Germline CDR1 and CDR2: LGHDT and YNNKEL (reference sequence). Trimming shortened V by 1 base and J by 0 bases, and 10 bases separated the two germline ends. This CDR3 region has 16 residues. Full variable domain (missing parts from reference TRBV3-1 and TRBJ2-4): DTAVSQTPKYLVTQMGNDKSIKCEQNLGHDTMYWYKQDSKKFLKIMFSYNNKELIINETVPNRFSPKSPDKAHLNLHINSLELGDSAVYFCASSQGRLLAKNIQYFGAGTRLSVL.